In its sample, the clone carrying this T cell receptor beta chain was seen many times. Its antigen remains unidentified. There are 16 residues in the CDR3. Unmatched junction bases numbered 7, after V lost 4 bases and J lost 2 bases. Looked up from germline, CDR1 is SGHDT and CDR2 is YYEEEE. From RNA transcripts, TCR beta CDR3 regions were amplified. TCR CDR3 regions were first amplified by RT-PCR with HTBI primers. TCRdb re-analysed the multiplex PCR reads in MiXCR, keeping a single row per CDR3 protein. The repertoire holds about 420,000 distinct CDR3 sequences, with 15% to 18% as singletons. These data are taken from a study of T cells in Graves' hyperthyroidism and ophthalmopathy. Overall study results and limits: Most thyroid clonotypes expanded above 0.001 appeared in blood too.

Clinical symptoms, serum thyroxine, TRAb, thyroid ultrasound and orbital computed tomography established diagnosis. The sequencing input was blood. This TCR derives from a woman aged 18-30 years with Graves' hyperthyroidism. This sequence joins TRBV5-6 and TRBJ1-5, with 9 bases that match TRBD1. The CDR3 DNA sequence: TGTGCCAGCAGCCCGTGGCGGACAGGGGGCAATCAGCCCCAGCATTTT. Encoded protein: CASSPWRTGGNQPQHF.